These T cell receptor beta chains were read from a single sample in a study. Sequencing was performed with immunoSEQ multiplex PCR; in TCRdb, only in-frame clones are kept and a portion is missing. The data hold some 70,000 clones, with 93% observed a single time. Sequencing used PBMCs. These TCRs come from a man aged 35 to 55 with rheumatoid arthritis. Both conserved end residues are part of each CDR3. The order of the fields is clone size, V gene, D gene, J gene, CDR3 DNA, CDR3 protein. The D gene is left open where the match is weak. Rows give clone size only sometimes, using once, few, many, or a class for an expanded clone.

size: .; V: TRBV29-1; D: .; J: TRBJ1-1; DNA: TGCAGCGTTCAGCATTCGAACACTGAAGCTTTCTTT; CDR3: CSVQHSNTEAFF
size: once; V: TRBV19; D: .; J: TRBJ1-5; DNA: TGTGCCAGTAGTATCGGGTTAAACCGGCATTTT; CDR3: CASSIGLNRHF
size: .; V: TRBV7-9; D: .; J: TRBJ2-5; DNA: TGTGCCAGCAGCATGCCGACAGGGAGGGAGACCCAGTACTTC; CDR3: CASSMPTGRETQYF
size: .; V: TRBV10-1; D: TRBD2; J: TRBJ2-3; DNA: TGCGCCAGCAGTGACCAGGGACTAGCGGCCACAGATACGCAGTATTTT; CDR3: CASSDQGLAATDTQYF
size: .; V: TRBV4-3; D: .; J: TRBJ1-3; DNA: TGCGCCAGCAGCCCCACTACAGGGTCTTCTGGAAACACCATATATTTT; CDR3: CASSPTTGSSGNTIYF
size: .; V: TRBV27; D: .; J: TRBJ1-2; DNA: TGTGCCAGCAGTTTGTTCCGGGGGGCTTCTAACTATGGCTACACCTTC; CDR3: CASSLFRGASNYGYTF
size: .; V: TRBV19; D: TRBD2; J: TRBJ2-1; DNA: TGTGCCAGTAGTATAGGCGGGGGGGGTCCCCTCCATGAGCAGTTCTTC; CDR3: CASSIGGGGPLHEQFF
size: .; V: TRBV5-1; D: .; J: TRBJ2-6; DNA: TGCGCCAGCAGCTTGGTGGCGGGGTCTGGGGCCAACGTCCTGACTTTC; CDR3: CASSLVAGSGANVLTF
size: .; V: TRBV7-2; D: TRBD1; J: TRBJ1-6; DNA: TGTGCCAGCAGCTCGACAGGGGGCGTCAGGTCACCCCTCCACTTT; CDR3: CASSSTGGVRSPLHF
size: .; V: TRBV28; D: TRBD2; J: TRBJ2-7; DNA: TGTGCCAGCAGCCCGATCCGGACTAGCGGGAGGGCCCTCGAGCAGTACTTC; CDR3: CASSPIRTSGRALEQYF
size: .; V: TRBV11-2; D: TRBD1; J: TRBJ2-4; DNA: TGTGCCAGCAGCTTAGGGGCCGGCGGACAGGGGAGCATTCAGTACTTC; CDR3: CASSLGAGGQGSIQYF
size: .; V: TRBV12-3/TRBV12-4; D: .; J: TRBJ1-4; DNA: TGTGCCAGCAGTTTAGTTGGGAATGAAAAACTGTTTTTT; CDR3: CASSLVGNEKLFF
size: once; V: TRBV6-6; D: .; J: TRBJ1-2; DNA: TGTGCCAGCAGTTACGCTGACCTAACACTCCAGTATGGCTACACCTTC; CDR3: CASSYADLTLQYGYTF
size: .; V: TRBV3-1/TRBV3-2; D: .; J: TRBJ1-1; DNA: TGTGCCAGCAGCCGTGTTCGGACTGAAGCTTTCTTT; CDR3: CASSRVRTEAFF
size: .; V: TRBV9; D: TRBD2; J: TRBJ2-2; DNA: TGTGCCAGCAGCTTCGGACTAGCGGGAGGGACCGGGGAGCTGTTTTTT; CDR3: CASSFGLAGGTGELFF
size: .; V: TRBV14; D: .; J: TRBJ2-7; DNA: TGTGCCAGCAGCCAAGATCAAGGGGGAACCTACGAGCAGTACTTC; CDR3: CASSQDQGGTYEQYF
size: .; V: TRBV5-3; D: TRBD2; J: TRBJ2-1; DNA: TGTGCCAGAAGCCCGGGAACTAGCGGGGGTTACAATGAGCAGTTCTTC; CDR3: CARSPGTSGGYNEQFF
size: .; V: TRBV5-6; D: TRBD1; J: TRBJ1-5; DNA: TGTGCCAGCAGCACAGGGGACAGGGCCTTTTCGGCCCAGCATTTT; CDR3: CASSTGDRAFSAQHF
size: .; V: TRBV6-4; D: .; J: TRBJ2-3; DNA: TGTGCCAGCAGTGACGGGCTAGGGAGTACAGATACGCAGTATTTT; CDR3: CASSDGLGSTDTQYF
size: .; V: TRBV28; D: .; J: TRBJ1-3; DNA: TGTGCCAGCAGTGGTCCGGGACGGGGGAACACCATATATTTT; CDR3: CASSGPGRGNTIYF
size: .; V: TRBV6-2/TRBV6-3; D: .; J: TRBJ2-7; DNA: TGTGCCAGCAGTTACTCGGGGGCCTACGAGCAGTACTTC; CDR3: CASSYSGAYEQYF
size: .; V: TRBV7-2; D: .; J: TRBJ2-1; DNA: TGTGCCAGCAGCAACGTTCGGGACTCAAATTACAATGAGCAGTTCTTC; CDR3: CASSNVRDSNYNEQFF
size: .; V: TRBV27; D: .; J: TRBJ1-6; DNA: TGTGCCAGCAGCAGAAATTATAATTCACCCCTCCACTTT; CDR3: CASSRNYNSPLHF
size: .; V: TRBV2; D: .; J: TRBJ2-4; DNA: TGTGCCAGCATCACACAGGAGCGAAAAAACATTCAGTACTTC; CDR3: CASITQERKNIQYF
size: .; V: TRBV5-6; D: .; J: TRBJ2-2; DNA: TGTGCCAGCAGCTCCATGCCCCCGGGGACCGGGGAGCTGTTTTTT; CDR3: CASSSMPPGTGELFF
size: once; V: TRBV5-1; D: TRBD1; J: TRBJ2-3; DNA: TGCGCCAGCAGCCCCGGACAGGGGAGGACAGATACGCAGTATTTT; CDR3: CASSPGQGRTDTQYF
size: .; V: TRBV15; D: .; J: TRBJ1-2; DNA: TGTGCCACCAGCATGCCCTCCCGGGACTATGGCTACACCTTC; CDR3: CATSMPSRDYGYTF
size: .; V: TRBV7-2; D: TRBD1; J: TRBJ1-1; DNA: TGTGCCAGCAGCATACAGGGGCTCTATGGTGAAGCTTTCTTT; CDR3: CASSIQGLYGEAFF